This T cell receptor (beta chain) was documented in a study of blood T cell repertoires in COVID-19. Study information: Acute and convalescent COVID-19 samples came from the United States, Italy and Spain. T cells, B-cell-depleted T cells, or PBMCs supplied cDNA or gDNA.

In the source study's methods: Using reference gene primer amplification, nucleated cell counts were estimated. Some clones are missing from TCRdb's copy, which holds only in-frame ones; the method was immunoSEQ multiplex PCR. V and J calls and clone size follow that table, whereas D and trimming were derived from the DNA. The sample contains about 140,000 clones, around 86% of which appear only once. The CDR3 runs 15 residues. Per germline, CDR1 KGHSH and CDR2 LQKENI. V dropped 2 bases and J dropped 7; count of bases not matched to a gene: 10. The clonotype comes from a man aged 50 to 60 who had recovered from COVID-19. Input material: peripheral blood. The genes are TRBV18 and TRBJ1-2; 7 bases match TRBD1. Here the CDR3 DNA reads TGTGCCAGCTCACCAGATGGGACAGAGGGGAGTGGCTACACCTTC. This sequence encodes CASSPDGTEGSGYTF.